Below, 18 T cell receptor beta chains from the same sample are listed, as sequenced in a study of blood T cell repertoires in COVID-19. Some clones are missing from TCRdb's copy, which holds only in-frame ones; the method was immunoSEQ multiplex PCR. The data show about 130,000 clones, 84% seen once. The sequenced sample was peripheral blood. Receptor source: a woman aged 80 or older with acute or convalescent COVID-19.

This chain connects TRBV6-2 or TRBV6-3 to TRBJ2-3; 11 bases match TRBD2. J was trimmed by 4 bases and V by 2 bases; bases with no gene match: 5. The CDR3 has 16 residues. Germline CDR1 MNHEY, CDR2 SVGEGT. The CDR3 nucleotides are TGTGCCAGCAGTTACACGACTAGCGGGAATCCAGATACGCAGTATTTT. It translates to CASSYTTSGNPDTQYF.

Here the CDR3 DNA reads TGCGCCAGCAGCCCTGGAGGCTCCACAGATACGCAGTATTTT. Amino acids: CASSPGGSTDTQYF. The gene calls are TRBV4-3 and TRBJ2-3, with D possibly matching TRBD2 (5 bases). Trimming stripped 4 bases from V and 2 bases from J, with 10 bases between. CDR3 length: 14 residues. CDR1 is LGHNA and CDR2 is YSLEER in the germline V gene.

V gene TRBV30 combines with J gene TRBJ1-5, with 8 nucleotides matching TRBD1. Trimming at V came to 0 bases and at J to 5 bases, leaving 18 bases not matched to a gene. Per germline, CDR1 GTSNPN and CDR2 SVGIG (reference sequence). The CDR3 extends over 19 amino acids. The DNA for the CDR3 is TGTGCCTGGAGTGTATACCCGGGACAGGTCCCCCTTCGGGATCAGCCCCAGCATTTT. Translating gives CAWSVYPGQVPLRDQPQHF.

The count of this clone is one. V gene TRBV16 combines with J gene TRBJ1-6, with TRBD1 matching over 9 bases. Unmatched junction bases numbered 9, after V lost 5 bases and J lost 7 bases. The germline CDR1 and CDR2 sequences are KGHSY and FQNENV. The CDR3 spans 16 residues. CDR3 coding DNA: TGTGCCAGCAGCGCGCTCCGGGACAGGGCCAATTCACCCCTCCACTTT. Its translation is CASSALRDRANSPLHF.

This clone was counted a few times. The genes are TRBV5-6 and TRBJ1-2; a weak D match, TRBD1 (5 bases). Germline V CDR1 and CDR2: SGHDT, YYEEEE. Trimming removed 7 bases from V and 5 bases from J, with 18 bases in between. The CDR3 runs to 14 residues. The CDR3 loop is CASRSRVGGYGYTF. In DNA form, the CDR3 reads TGTGCCAGCCGCTCCAGAGTGGGGGGGTATGGCTACACCTTC.

This clone was seen once. The chain couples TRBV20-1 to TRBJ1-6, with TRBD1 as a possible D gene (6 bases). Trimming took 3 bases from V and 15 from J, leaving 12 bases between them. Germline loops: CDR1 DFQATT, CDR2 SNEGSKA (reference sequence). The CDR3 runs 11 residues. CDR3 region: CSASRHRDLHF. DNA of the CDR3: TGCAGTGCTAGCCGACACAGGGACCTCCACTTT.

The genes are TRBV7-2 and TRBJ1-1, with D unresolved. The CDR3 has 15 residues. Germline V CDR1 and CDR2: SGHTA, FQGNSA. With 4 bases removed from V and 0 bases from J, the gap between germline ends came to 12 bases. The CDR3 DNA reads TGTGCCAGCAGCTCTAGAGGAGAATTGAACACTGAAGCTTTCTTT. Translation: CASSSRGELNTEAFF.

This chain joins TRBV3-1 (or the pseudogene TRBV3-2) and TRBJ1-2; TRBD1 matches at 7 bases. The CDR3 is made up of 17 amino acids. V gave up 4 bases and J gave up 4 bases; unmatched junction bases: 15. CDR1 is LGHDT and CDR2 is YNNKEL in the germline V gene (reference sequence). CDR3 nucleotides: TGTGCCAGCAGCCCTCTAGCTAGGGGGCCGTCGATCTATGGCTACACCTTC. This gives the protein CASSPLARGPSIYGYTF.

The V call is TRBV30, the J call TRBJ2-7, with 12 bases fitting TRBD1. Germline CDR1 is GTSNPN and CDR2 is SVGIG (reference sequence). With V trimmed by 0 bases and J by 6 bases, 6 bases remained unmatched. This CDR3 is built from 15 residues. CDR3 coding DNA: TGTGCCTGGAGTGTACGGGACAGGGGGCTGAGCGAGCAGTACTTC. It encodes CAWSVRDRGLSEQYF.

V usage is TRBV3-1 (or the pseudogene TRBV3-2) and J usage is TRBJ2-2, with D unclear. The CDR3 covers 13 residues. Germline CDR1 LGHDT, CDR2 YNNKEL (reference sequence). Deletions cut 4 bases from V and 7 bases from J, with 10 bases between. The chain's CDR3 is CASSRASVGELFF. CDR3 bases: TGTGCCAGCAGCCGGGCTTCGGTCGGGGAGCTGTTTTTT.

This rearrangement joins TRBV11-2 to TRBJ2-1; no definite D call. V was clipped by 0 bases and J by 11 bases, with 8 bases between them. CDR3 length equals 12 residues. From germline, CDR1 is SGHAT and CDR2 FQNNGV. In DNA, the CDR3 is TGTGCCAGCAGCTTAGATCTGCGTAAGCAGTTCTTC. It specifies CASSLDLRKQFF.

The table lists this clone with a few counts. This sequence joins TRBV6-6 and TRBJ1-1; 9 nucleotides line up with TRBD1. This CDR3 is built from 15 residues. Germline assignment: CDR1 MNHNY and CDR2 SVGAGI (reference sequence). This chain's CDR3 is CGSQNPGQGNTEAFF. The DNA of the CDR3 is TGTGGCTCCCAAAACCCGGGACAGGGGAACACTGAAGCTTTCTTT.

The V call is TRBV4-1, the J call TRBJ2-5; 13 bases are shared with TRBD2. The CDR3 is 18 amino acids. J was trimmed by 3 bases and V by 4 bases; bases with no gene match: 11. CDR1 and CDR2 (germline): MGHRA, YSYEKL. The CDR3 reads CASSRGPGTSGDKETQYF. The CDR3 nucleotides read TGCGCCAGCAGCCGAGGCCCAGGGACTAGCGGGGATAAAGAGACCCAGTACTTC.

The chain uses TRBV19 and TRBJ2-1; perhaps TRBD2 as D (6 bases). V was cut by 5 bases and J by 3 bases, with 17 bases left in between. Germline CDR1 reads LNHDA; CDR2 reads SQIVND (reference sequence). The CDR3 sequence is 16 residues long. The CDR3 DNA reads as TGTGCCAGTAGTGGCCCATGGGCGGGGCACTACAATGAGCAGTTCTTC. Translation: CASSGPWAGHYNEQFF.

This clone was seen a handful of times. J is TRBJ2-5 and V is TRBV7-2; 8 bases are a match to TRBD2. Per germline, CDR1 SGHTA and CDR2 FQGNSA. The CDR3 runs 17 residues. V dropped 5 bases and J dropped 0; count of bases not matched to a gene: 11. The CDR3 sequence: CASSPRGAGVYQETQYF. The DNA for the CDR3 is TGTGCCAGCAGCCCCCGAGGAGCGGGGGTGTACCAAGAGACCCAGTACTTC. Together with reference TRBV7-2 and TRBJ2-5, the CDR3 gives the full variable domain: GAGVSQSPSNKVTEKGKDVELRCDPISGHTALYWYRQSLGQGLEFLIYFQGNSAPDKSGLPSDRFSAERTGGSVSTLTIQRTQQEDSAVYLCASSPRGAGVYQETQYFGPGTRLLVL.

The chain recombines TRBV4-3 with TRBJ2-7; 9 positions match TRBD2. The CDR3 length is 16 residues. V lost 0 bases and J lost 0; bases outside the gene matches: 3. Germline V gives CDR1 LGHNA, CDR2 YSLEER. CDR3 DNA sequence: TGCGCCAGCAGCCAAGATGCTAGCGGGACCTCCTACGAGCAGTACTTC. The encoded protein is CASSQDASGTSYEQYF.

The J gene is TRBJ2-2, the V gene TRBV9, with 16 positions matching TRBD2. J lost 7 bases, V lost 5 bases, and 8 bases had no gene match. Germline V lookup: CDR1 SGDLS, CDR2 YYNGEE. The CDR3 extends over 17 amino acids. CDR3 loop: CASRPGLAGGIGGELFF. Written as DNA, the CDR3 is TGTGCCAGCAGGCCGGGACTAGCGGGAGGGATTGGCGGGGAGCTGTTTTTT.

The genes are TRBV25-1 and TRBJ1-2; 7 nucleotides agree with TRBD1. Per the germline V gene, CDR1 is MGHDK and CDR2 is SYGVNS. The CDR3 consists of 13 residues. V shed 3 bases and J 4 bases; nucleotides not matched to a gene: 2. The DNA of the CDR3 is TGTGCCAGCAGTGACGGGGACAGCTATGGCTACACCTTC. Translated, it gives CASSDGDSYGYTF.